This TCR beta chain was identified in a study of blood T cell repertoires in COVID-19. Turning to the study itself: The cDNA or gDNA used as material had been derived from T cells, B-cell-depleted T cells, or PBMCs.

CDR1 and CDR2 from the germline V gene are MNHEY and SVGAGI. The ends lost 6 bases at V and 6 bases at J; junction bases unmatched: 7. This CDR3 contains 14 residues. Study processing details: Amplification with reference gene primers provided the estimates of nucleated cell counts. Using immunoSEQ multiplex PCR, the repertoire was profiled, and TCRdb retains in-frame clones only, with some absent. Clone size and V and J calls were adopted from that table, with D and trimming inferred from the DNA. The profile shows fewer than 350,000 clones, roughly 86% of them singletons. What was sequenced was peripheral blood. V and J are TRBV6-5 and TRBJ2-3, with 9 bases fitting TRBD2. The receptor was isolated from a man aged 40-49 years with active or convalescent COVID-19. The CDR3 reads CASSISGGTDTQYF. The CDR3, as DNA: TGTGCCAGCAGCATTAGCGGGGGTACGGATACGCAGTATTTT.